These T cell receptor beta chains were read from a single sample in a study of CD8 T cells in Susac syndrome. In TCRdb, the immunoSEQ multiplex PCR reads were re-called with MiXCR into one record per CDR3 protein. Of some 150,000 distinct CDR3 sequences listed, about 94% are singletons. The specimen sequenced was CD8+ T cells from PBMCs. All receptors come from a human donor with multiple sclerosis. Both conserved end residues are part of each CDR3. The order of the fields is clone size, V gene, J gene, D gene, CDR3 DNA, CDR3 protein. A D gene is named only where the DNA matches it firmly. Not all rows give a size; the values are once, few, many and, for expanded clones, a class.

>NA|TRBV20-1|TRBJ1-2|NA
TGCAGTGCTAGACTTCCGGGAGGGGGGACATATGGCTACACCTTC
CSARLPGGGTYGYTF
>NA|TRBV7-8|TRBJ2-3|NA
TGTGCCAGCAGCTTAGATTCTCGGACTTTCACAGATACGCAGTATTTT
CASSLDSRTFTDTQYF
>NA|TRBV7-9|TRBJ2-1|NA
TGTGCCAGCAGCTTAGGCCCCGATGAGCAGTTCTTC
CASSLGPDEQFF
>NA|TRBV25-1|TRBJ1-2|NA
TGTGCCAGCAGTGAATTAGGGGGCTACACCTTC
CASSELGGYTF
>NA|TRBV6-2/TRBV6-3|TRBJ2-1|NA
TGTGCCAGCAGTTACCCTGCCGAGCAGTTCTTC
CASSYPAEQFF
>NA|TRBV5-6|TRBJ1-2|NA
TGTGCCAGCAGCACCGACATCGCCGATGGCTACACCTTC
CASSTDIADGYTF
>NA|TRBV4-2|TRBJ1-6|NA
TGTGCCAGCAGCCAAGATCCCAATTCACCCCTCCACTTT
CASSQDPNSPLHF
>NA|TRBV7-8|TRBJ1-5|NA
TGTGCCAGCAGCTCCCTCGGGGGCCCTAGCAATCAGCCCCAGCATTTT
CASSSLGGPSNQPQHF
>NA|TRBV3-1|TRBJ2-1|NA
TGTGCCAGCAGCCAAGATGGGCGGGGTCGGTCCTACAATGAGCAGTTCTTC
CASSQDGRGRSYNEQFF
>once|TRBV9|TRBJ1-2|NA
TGTGCCAGCAGCGGCGGGAGTGCGGGTATGAGAGGCTACACCTTC
CASSGGSAGMRGYTF
>NA|TRBV7-8|TRBJ2-5|NA
TGTGCCAGCAGCTTAAGCCTTAGCGGAGAGACCCAGTACTTC
CASSLSLSGETQYF
>once|TRBV27|TRBJ1-1|NA
TGTGCCAGCAGTTTTTCTCGGGGGCGAACTGAAGCTTTCTTT
CASSFSRGRTEAFF
>NA|TRBV3-1|TRBJ2-7|NA
TGTGCCAGCAGCCAAGAAGCCCAGGGCTACGAGCAGTACTTC
CASSQEAQGYEQYF
>NA|TRBV6-1|TRBJ2-7|NA
TGTGCCAGCAGTGAAGCGGAGATAACGGCCTTGGGGCAGTACTTC
CASSEAEITALGQYF
>NA|TRBV9|TRBJ1-3|TRBD1
TGTGCCAGCAGCGTGGACAGGGGACCCATATATTTT
CASSVDRGPIYF
>NA|TRBV4-3|TRBJ2-3|NA
TGCGCCAGCAGCCAAGATGAAAGGGGCGTAGATACGCAGTATTTT
CASSQDERGVDTQYF
>once|TRBV15|TRBJ2-6|NA
TGTGCCACCAGCAGAGATGGTGCCTCTGGGGCCAACGTCCTGACTTTC
CATSRDGASGANVLTF
>NA|TRBV4-3|TRBJ2-5|NA
TGCGCCAGCAGCCAAGGGGCGAGGGAGACCCAGTACTTC
CASSQGARETQYF
>NA|TRBV9|TRBJ1-5|NA
TGTGCCAGAAGCGGTAGCAATCAGCCCCAGCATTTT
CARSGSNQPQHF
>NA|TRBV7-9|TRBJ1-1|NA
TGTGCCAGCAGGCTCTTGGGGGGAGGGACTGAAGCTTTCTTT
CASRLLGGGTEAFF
>NA|TRBV29-1|TRBJ2-1|NA
TGCAGCGGCCCCAGGGAGGAGGGTGTCGGGCAGTTCTTC
CSGPREEGVGQFF
>NA|TRBV27|TRBJ2-1|TRBD2
TGTGCCAGCAGTCCTAGCGGGGGGGAAAGGGGGAATGAGCAGTTCTTC
CASSPSGGERGNEQFF
>NA|TRBV6-5|TRBJ2-1|TRBD2
TGTGCCAGCAGTTACTCCCCGGGTAGCGGGGTATCCAATGAGCAGTTCTTC
CASSYSPGSGVSNEQFF
>NA|TRBV11-2|TRBJ2-5|NA
TGTGCCAGCAGCTTCGGACAGTACCAAGAGACCCAGTACTTC
CASSFGQYQETQYF
>NA|TRBV25-1|TRBJ1-4|NA
TGTGCCAGCAGTGAATTTTTCTGGGACTCCGCTGAAAAACTGTTTTTT
CASSEFFWDSAEKLFF
>NA|TRBV5-6|TRBJ1-1|NA
TGTGCCAGCAGCCCGTACGTGGGCACTGAAGCTTTCTTT
CASSPYVGTEAFF
>NA|TRBV12-3/TRBV12-4|TRBJ2-7|TRBD1
TGTGCCAGCACCTATAGCAGGGGGCCGGTCTACGAGCAGTACTTC
CASTYSRGPVYEQYF
>NA|TRBV5-6|TRBJ2-2|TRBD1
TGTGCCAGCAGCTTGGCACAGGGGATGAGAACCGGGGAGCTGTTTTTT
CASSLAQGMRTGELFF
>NA|TRBV14|TRBJ2-7|NA
TGTGCCAGCAGATCATCGAGTGGAGTCTCCTACGAGCAGTACTTC
CASRSSSGVSYEQYF
>NA|TRBV7-3|TRBJ1-1|TRBD1
TGTGCCAGCAGCTCGACAGGGAGAAGAACTGAAGCTTTCTTT
CASSSTGRRTEAFF
>NA|TRBV10-3|TRBJ1-1|NA
TGTGCCATCAGTCCCCGGGGAGCAAACACTGAAGCTTTCTTT
CAISPRGANTEAFF
>NA|TRBV20-1|TRBJ2-7|NA
TGCAGTGCTAGAGATGCACAGGGTACCCCGTTCTACGAGCAGTACTTC
CSARDAQGTPFYEQYF
>NA|TRBV29-1|TRBJ1-1|NA
TGCAGCGTTGGGGAGGACACTGAAGCTTTCTTT
CSVGEDTEAFF
>NA|TRBV19|TRBJ2-7|NA
TGTGCCAGTAGTATATCGCTTGCCGGGACAAAAGCCTACGAGCAGTACTTC
CASSISLAGTKAYEQYF
>NA|TRBV7-8|TRBJ2-2|NA
TGTGCCAGCAGTCCTAGGGGAGGGGGAAGCACCGGGGAGCTGTTTTTT
CASSPRGGGSTGELFF
>NA|TRBV9|TRBJ2-7|NA
TGTGCCAGCAGCGCTTCCTCGGGGGCCGACGAGCAGTACTTC
CASSASSGADEQYF
>NA|TRBV7-3|TRBJ2-1|TRBD2
TGTGCCAGCAGCTTCGTGGCAGGGACTATGGATGAGCAGTTCTTC
CASSFVAGTMDEQFF
>NA|TRBV2|TRBJ2-2|NA
TGTGCCAGCAGTGAGAGGCTCCAACTCACCGGGGAGCTGTTTTTT
CASSERLQLTGELFF
>NA|TRBV9|TRBJ2-6|TRBD1
TGTGCCAGCAGCCCCTTGACAGGGGCCTACTCTGGGGCCAACGTCCTGACTTTC
CASSPLTGAYSGANVLTF
>NA|TRBV7-9|TRBJ2-7|TRBD1
TGTGCCAGCAGTCCCGCGAGACAGGGGGCCGGAATCGGGCTCGAGCAGTACTTC
CASSPARQGAGIGLEQYF
>NA|TRBV27|TRBJ2-1|NA
TGTGCCAGCAGTATGTGGCAGGGGGGCAATGAGCAGTTCTTC
CASSMWQGGNEQFF
>NA|TRBV6-6|TRBJ2-1|NA
TGTGCCAGCAGTTACGACTTCGACAATGAGCAGTTCTTC
CASSYDFDNEQFF
>NA|TRBV30|TRBJ1-1|TRBD1
TGTGCCTGGAGCCTCCCAGGACAGGGAGCTTTCTTT
CAWSLPGQGAFF
>NA|TRBV7-9|TRBJ2-3|NA
TGTGCCAGCAGCGGAGCGGGCCAGGCAGCAGATACGCAGTATTTT
CASSGAGQAADTQYF
>NA|TRBV28|TRBJ1-4|TRBD1
TGTGCCAGCAGTTTATTTCCTCAGGGGGTGATCGGCGAAAAACTGTTTTTT
CASSLFPQGVIGEKLFF
>NA|TRBV9|TRBJ2-1|TRBD2
TGTGCCAGCAGCGCTAGCGGGGGAGCGAATGAGCAGTTCTTC
CASSASGGANEQFF
>NA|TRBV9|TRBJ2-3|NA
TGTGCCAGCGGACTTCGCACAGATACGCAGTATTTT
CASGLRTDTQYF
>NA|TRBV4-1|TRBJ2-1|NA
TGCGCCAGCAGCCAGGTCCGTTCCGTGGATGAGCAGTTCTTC
CASSQVRSVDEQFF
>NA|TRBV4-1|TRBJ2-7|NA
TGCGCCAGCAGCCATTTTGGGGATGATCCCCCCTACGAGCAGTACTTC
CASSHFGDDPPYEQYF
>once|TRBV12-3/TRBV12-4|TRBJ1-2|NA
TGTGCCAGCAGTTTAGGGCAGGACATCCTCTATGGCTACACCTTC
CASSLGQDILYGYTF
>NA|TRBV20-1|TRBJ1-1|NA
TGCAGTGCTAGAGGAGAGAAGGAGGGAGGAATGAACACTGAAGCTTTCTTT
CSARGEKEGGMNTEAFF